What follows are 16 T cell receptor beta chains derived from one specimen sequenced in a study of Graves' ophthalmopathy and Graves' hyperthyroidism. The authors amplified TCR beta CDR3 regions, and they did so from RNA transcripts for repertoire sequencing. Following a first-round RT-PCR that used HTBI primers, a second-round multiplex PCR was carried out. TCRdb used MiXCR to reprocess the multiplex PCR reads, holding one entry per CDR3 protein. Of about 740,000 distinct CDR3 sequences listed, 40% are singletons. What was sequenced was peripheral blood. The source of these receptors is an adult man with Graves' ophthalmopathy.

This clonotype has more than one count but fewer than ten. A much larger clonotype is one base distant, so this may be a read error. This chain joins TRBV7-2 and TRBJ1-6, with 7 bases aligning to TRBD1. Looked up from germline, CDR1 is SGHTA and CDR2 is FQGNSA. The CDR3 is made up of 14 amino acids. Trimming removed 5 bases from V and 7 bases from J; junction bases left unmatched: 5. The CDR3, as DNA: TGTGCCAGCAGCCACAGGACAGGCAATTCACCCCTCCACTTT. As protein: CASSHRTGNSPLHF.

Concerning this clonotype itself: This may arise from a read error, as a much more abundant clone is one base away. The chain combines TRBV7-4 with TRBJ2-5; a possible D gene is TRBD2 (5 bases). There are 13 residues in the CDR3. Germline V gives CDR1 SGHVT, CDR2 SQSDAQ. V lost 4 bases and J 3 bases, leaving 9 bases between the germline ends. CDR3 DNA: TGTGCCAGCAGCTCTAGCTGGGAAGAGACCCAGTACTTC. Protein sequence: CASSSSWEETQYF.

This clonotype was detected a few times. The rearrangement uses TRBV2 and TRBJ2-3; 7 bases match TRBD1. The CDR3 is made up of 14 amino acids. V lost 6 bases and J lost 3; bases outside the gene matches: 6. In germline, CDR1 is SNHLY, CDR2 FYNNEI. CDR3 sequence (DNA): TGTGCCAGCAGGCCGGGACAGTGGACAGATACGCAGTATTTT. It is translated as CASRPGQWTDTQYF.

This chain uses TRBV19 with TRBJ2-2; TRBD1 is a possible D gene (5 bases). Germline CDR1 and CDR2: LNHDA and SQIVND (reference sequence). CDR3 size: 17 residues. V was shortened by 1 base and J by 2 bases, with 14 bases between the two germline ends. The CDR3 reads CASSIALGLHNTGELFF. CDR3 sequence (DNA): TGTGCCAGTAGTATAGCCTTGGGGCTCCACAACACCGGGGAGCTGTTTTTT.

This clonotype was seen at least ten times. The chain is built from TRBV11-2 and TRBJ1-1; D gene uncertain. The CDR3 contains 15 residues. V was clipped by 1 base and J by 1 base, with 10 bases between them. Germline CDR1 SGHAT, CDR2 FQNNGV. CDR3 sequence (DNA): TGTGCCAGCAGCTTAGTTCGCAGAACGAACACTGAAGCTTTCTTT. Translating it yields CASSLVRRTNTEAFF.

Notes on this clonotype: The DNA is left out, because the CDR3 cannot be placed on it with certainty; the CDR3 is given as TCRdb lists it. V and J are TRBV9 and TRBJ2-7; the table's D call, TRBD1, has no DNA check behind it. Per the germline V gene, CDR1 is SGDLS and CDR2 is YYNGEE. The CDR3 is 14 amino acids in total, end residues counted. The CDR3 reads CASSVATGIYEQCF.

Ten or more counts support this clonotype. The chain carries TRBV12-3 or TRBV12-4 and TRBJ2-7, with 7 bases matching TRBD1. With 6 bases clipped from V and 3 bases from J, the junction kept 8 bases outside the gene matches. CDR3 length equals 14 residues. DNA for the CDR3: TGTGCCAGCAGCCGCGGACAGGACGGCTACGAGCAGTACTTC. Translated, it gives CASSRGQDGYEQYF.

This clonotype was detected many times. The chain couples TRBV10-3 to TRBJ1-5, with unresolved D. This CDR3 is 15 amino acids long. V lost 11 bases, J lost 0 bases, and 17 bases lay in between. Germline V gives CDR1 ENHRY, CDR2 SYGVKD. The DNA for the CDR3 is TGTGCCTCAAGTGTGGAGCTTAATAGCAATCAGCCCCAGCATTTT. This sequence encodes CASSVELNSNQPQHF.

This clonotype was detected ten times or more. This chain joins TRBV6-6 and TRBJ2-5; D might be TRBD2 (6 bases). V lost 1 base and J lost 1, with 13 bases in between. The CDR3 totals 16 residues. Per germline, CDR1 MNHNY and CDR2 SVGAGI (reference sequence). The CDR3 sequence is CASSYYRGVSQETQYF. The CDR3, as DNA: TGTGCCAGCAGTTACTATCGCGGGGTCAGCCAAGAGACCCAGTACTTC.

This clonotype was observed many times. This rearrangement joins TRBV15 to TRBJ2-5; possible D gene TRBD1, 6 bases. Per the germline V gene, CDR1 is LNHNV and CDR2 is YYDKDF (reference sequence). This CDR3 comprises 16 residues. The V end lost 3 bases, the J end lost 5 bases, and 19 bases lay between the germline ends. The CDR3 loop reads CATSSAASGGWETQYF. The CDR3 DNA reads TGTGCCACCAGCAGCGCCGCTAGTGGGGGCTGGGAGACCCAGTACTTC. Full variable domain (missing parts from reference TRBV15 and TRBJ2-5): DAMVIQNPRYQVTQFGKPVTLSCSQTLNHNVMYWYQQKSSQAPKLLFHYYDKDFNNEADTPDNFQSRRPNTSFCFLDIRSPGLGDTAMYLCATSSAASGGWETQYFGPGTRLLVL.

The CDR3 region is CSSSQGDYSNQPQHF. The DNA for the CDR3 is TGCAGTTCTTCTCAGGGGGATTATAGCAATCAGCCCCAGCATTTT. This rearrangement joins TRBV20-1 to TRBJ1-5, with 7 bases fitting TRBD1. The V segment lost 8 bases and the J segment 0 bases; nucleotides outside the gene matches: 10. The V gene's germline CDR1 is DFQATT and CDR2 SNEGSKA (reference sequence). The CDR3 has 15 residues.

This clonotype has more than one count but fewer than ten. The chain uses TRBV11-3 and TRBJ2-7; a weak D match, TRBD2 (5 bases). V was cut by 5 bases and J by 5 bases, with 16 bases left in between. Germline CDR1 SGHNT, CDR2 YENEEA. The CDR3 covers 14 residues. The CDR3: CASSQTWGSDEQYF. The CDR3 DNA sequence: TGTGCCAGCAGCCAGACTTGGGGTAGCGACGAGCAGTACTTC.

This clonotype showed up just once. One end of the junction does not line up with germline, which may come from a read error. This chain links TRBV10-3 with TRBJ1-6; TRBD1 matches at 8 bases. The CDR3 runs 15 residues. CDR1 is ENHRY and CDR2 is SYGVKD in the germline V gene. The CDR3 nucleotides read TGTGCCAGCAGTGAGGCGGACAGGGTTGTTTCACCCCTCCACTTT. This gives the protein CASSEADRVVSPLHF.

This clonotype has just a few counts. V is TRBV7-9 and J is TRBJ2-5; TRBD1 matches 7 bases. Germline loops: CDR1 SEHNR, CDR2 FQNEAQ (reference sequence). The trim removed 8 bases at V and 3 bases at J, leaving 9 bases unmatched. The CDR3 is 14 amino acids. The CDR3 DNA sequence: TGTGCCAGCTCACCCGCCGACAGGGAAGAGACCCAGTACTTC. This translates into CASSPADREETQYF.

The V gene is TRBV7-9, the J gene TRBJ2-2; D not resolved. Trimming shortened V by 5 bases and J by 0 bases, and 13 bases separated the two germline ends. Germline values: CDR1 SEHNR, CDR2 FQNEAQ (reference sequence). The CDR3 totals 16 residues. The CDR3 is CASSGPGASNTGELFF. In DNA, the CDR3 is TGTGCCAGCAGCGGCCCCGGTGCATCGAACACCGGGGAGCTGTTTTTT.

In this sample, this clonotype turned up a few times. This chain connects TRBV7-9 to TRBJ2-7; possible D gene TRBD2, 6 bases. Per germline, CDR1 SEHNR and CDR2 FQNEAQ (reference sequence). CDR3 length equals 16 residues. V was clipped by 2 bases and J by 2 bases, with 16 bases between them. CDR3 in DNA: TGTGCCAGCAGCTTATCACCGGGACTTGGGACCTACGAGCAGTACTTC. As protein: CASSLSPGLGTYEQYF.